These 29 T cell receptor beta chains were sequenced from one sample in a study of T cell responses to AZD1222 COVID-19 vaccine. Using immunoSEQ multiplex PCR, the repertoire was profiled, and TCRdb retains in-frame clones only, with some absent. The table shows about 110,000 clones, with 85% to 95% occurring only once. Sequenced here: peripheral blood, sampled on day 0 of AZD1222 vaccination. These receptors originate from an adult in good health.

V usage is TRBV10-3 and J usage is TRBJ1-2; a weak D match, TRBD1 (5 bases). Per germline, CDR1 ENHRY and CDR2 SYGVKD. Deletions cut 3 bases from V and 8 bases from J, with 19 bases between. The CDR3 length is 15 residues. CDR3: CAISDSGRVIRGYTF. CDR3 DNA: TGTGCCATCAGTGATTCGGGCAGGGTAATCCGGGGCTACACCTTC.

The sample holds one count of this clone. This chain links TRBV15 with TRBJ1-5; TRBD1 matches 7 bases. The V segment lost 0 bases and the J segment 2 bases; nucleotides outside the gene matches: 7. The germline gives CDR1 LNHNV, CDR2 YYDKDF (reference sequence). The CDR3 runs 17 residues. The CDR3 spells CATSRDKGGTGNQPQHF. The CDR3 coding sequence is TGTGCCACCAGCAGAGATAAGGGGGGGACAGGCAATCAGCCCCAGCATTTT.

The chain employs TRBV14 and TRBJ1-2; D is ambiguous. Looked up from germline, CDR1 is SGHDN and CDR2 is FVKESK. V was pared by 2 bases and J by 3 bases, with 4 bases between. The CDR3 has 12 residues. The CDR3: CASSQWDYGYTF. The DNA for the CDR3 is TGTGCCAGCAGCCAATGGGACTATGGCTACACCTTC. Combining the CDR3 with reference TRBV14 and TRBJ1-2 gives the whole variable domain EAGVTQFPSHSVIEKGQTVTLRCDPISGHDNLYWYRRVMGKEIKFLLHFVKESKQDESGMPNNRFLAERTGGTYSTLKVQPAELEDSGVYFCASSQWDYGYTFGSGTRLTVV.

V usage is TRBV7-8 and J usage is TRBJ1-2, with a weak D call TRBD1 (5 bases). Trimming left V 1 base short and J 3 bases short, with 18 bases between. Germline V lookup: CDR1 SGHVS, CDR2 FQNEAQ. The CDR3 has 17 amino acids. CDR3 amino acids: CASSLDRQGEEDYGYTF. CDR3 nucleotides: TGTGCCAGCAGCTTAGATCGGCAGGGAGAGGAAGACTATGGCTACACCTTC. The full variable domain, rest sourced from reference TRBV7-8 and TRBJ1-2, is GAGVSQSPRYKVAKRGQDVALRCDPISGHVSLFWYQQALGQGPEFLTYFQNEAQLDKSGLPSDRFFAERPEGSVSTLKIQRTQQEDSAVYLCASSLDRQGEEDYGYTFGSGTRLTVV.

This chain links TRBV15 with TRBJ1-5; unclear D gene. This CDR3 region has 14 residues. Germline V gene sequence: CDR1 LNHNV, CDR2 YYDKDF (reference sequence). The V gene lost 6 bases and the J gene lost 0 bases, with 9 bases spanning the gap. The CDR3 region is CATRAQTSNQPQHF. In nucleotides, the CDR3 is TGTGCCACCAGGGCACAGACTAGCAATCAGCCCCAGCATTTT.

This chain uses TRBV15 with TRBJ2-3; the D gene could be TRBD1 or TRBD2 (5 bases each). CDR1 and CDR2 (germline): LNHNV, YYDKDF (reference sequence). V lost 8 bases and J 5 bases, leaving 20 bases between the germline ends. The CDR3 is 15 amino acids. CDR3 nucleotides: TGTGCCACCGGGAAACGGGACCAGGACGTAGATACGCAGTATTTT. Protein sequence: CATGKRDQDVDTQYF.

The CDR3 protein is CAPARTGNQPQHF. The CDR3 DNA reads TGTGCCCCGGCCCGGACAGGCAATCAGCCCCAGCATTTT. This chain links TRBV30 with TRBJ1-5, with a tentative D call TRBD1 (6 bases). V was trimmed by 8 bases and J by 2 bases, leaving 13 bases between them. CDR1 and CDR2 from the germline V gene are GTSNPN and SVGIG (reference sequence). The CDR3 contains 13 residues.

The rearrangement joins TRBV27 to TRBJ1-1; 7 nucleotides match TRBD1. CDR1 is MNHEY, CDR2 SMNVEV, per germline (reference sequence). The CDR3 has 12 amino acids. The V segment lost 6 bases and the J segment 7 bases; nucleotides outside the gene matches: 5. The CDR3 bases are TGTGCCAGCAGGTCAGGGGGAATTGAAGCTTTCTTT. Protein product: CASRSGGIEAFF.

The chain carries TRBV2 and TRBJ1-4; tentative D call: TRBD1 (6 bases). CDR3 size: 15 residues. Germline V gene data show CDR1 as SNHLY and CDR2 as FYNNEI. Between the trimmed V and J ends, which lost 6 bases and 4 bases, there was a span of 15 bases. Here the CDR3 DNA reads TGTGCCAGCAGACCGGGCGGGACAAGTAATGAAAAACTGTTTTTT. Its protein is CASRPGGTSNEKLFF.

V is TRBV2 and J is TRBJ1-5, with no clear D. This CDR3 comprises 15 residues. CDR1 and CDR2 from the germline V gene are SNHLY and FYNNEI. V was cut by 7 bases and J by 2 bases, with 15 bases left in between. CDR3 in amino acids: CASTEGSFGNQPQHF. CDR3 sequence (DNA): TGTGCCAGCACCGAAGGAAGCTTCGGCAATCAGCCCCAGCATTTT.

V is TRBV2 and J is TRBJ1-2; no clear D gene. Trimming removed 2 bases from V and 11 bases from J, with 15 bases in between. This CDR3 region has 13 residues. Germline-derived CDR1 and CDR2 are SNHLY and FYNNEI. For the CDR3, the DNA is TGTGCCAGCAGTGAATTGGTGACGCGATGGTACACCTTC. Translating gives CASSELVTRWYTF. The full variable domain, in which reference TRBV2 and TRBJ1-2 provide the parts outside the CDR3, is EPEVTQTPSHQVTQMGQEVILRCVPISNHLYFYWYRQILGQKVEFLVSFYNNEISEKSEIFDDQFSVERPDGSNFTLKIRSTKLEDSAMYFCASSELVTRWYTFGSGTRLTVV.

V and J are TRBV3-1 (or the pseudogene TRBV3-2) and TRBJ1-5; D might be TRBD1 (5 bases). From germline, CDR1 is LGHDT and CDR2 YNNKEL (reference sequence). Trimming took 4 bases from V and 3 from J, leaving 13 bases between them. CDR3 length: 15 residues. The CDR3 region is CASSRGSGNNQPQHF. The CDR3 DNA reads as TGTGCCAGCAGCCGGGGGAGCGGGAACAATCAGCCCCAGCATTTT.

The chain couples TRBV10-3 to TRBJ2-1, with 9 bases matching TRBD2. Per germline, CDR1 ENHRY and CDR2 SYGVKD. The CDR3 contains 17 residues. V lost 3 bases to trimming and J lost 2 bases; unmatched junction nucleotides: 8. In DNA form, the CDR3 reads TGTGCCATCAGTGAACCTAGCGGGGCCTCTCCCTACAATGAGCAGTTCTTC. The encoded protein is CAISEPSGASPYNEQFF.

The chain combines TRBV27 with TRBJ1-1; possibly TRBD1 for D (5 bases). Germline V gene data show CDR1 as MNHEY and CDR2 as SMNVEV (reference sequence). V lost 6 bases, J lost 7 bases, and 18 bases lay in between. The CDR3 is 14 residues long. The CDR3 spells CASSQPGRSFEAFF. The CDR3 DNA reads TGTGCCAGCAGCCAACCGGGACGAAGCTTTGAAGCTTTCTTT.

The chain couples TRBV6-6 to TRBJ1-1, with D possibly TRBD1 on 5 matching bases. Germline V lookup: CDR1 MNHNY, CDR2 SVGAGI (reference sequence). V lost 5 bases and J lost 7, with 17 bases in between. The CDR3 loop spans 14 amino acids. CDR3: CASSAQAGVDEAFF. CDR3 DNA: TGTGCCAGCAGTGCACAGGCTGGGGTGGATGAAGCTTTCTTT.

This chain uses TRBV19 with TRBJ1-2; D is ambiguous. V was pared by 7 bases and J by 2 bases, with 11 bases between. Germline loops: CDR1 LNHDA, CDR2 SQIVND (reference sequence). The CDR3 is made up of 13 amino acids. The CDR3 nucleotides read TGTGCCAGTAAATGGGGTCCAAACTATGGCTACACCTTC. Amino acids: CASKWGPNYGYTF.

The rearrangement uses TRBV5-6 and TRBJ1-6; the D is unclear. The CDR3 has 15 amino acids. The germline V and J ends were trimmed by 4 bases and 7 bases, with 15 bases remaining between them. Germline V gene sequence: CDR1 SGHDT, CDR2 YYEEEE. The CDR3 protein is CASSLRSATNSPLHF. The CDR3 coding sequence is TGTGCCAGCAGCCTCCGATCAGCCACGAATTCACCCCTCCACTTT.

The chain recombines TRBV19 with TRBJ1-1; possible D gene TRBD1, 6 bases. With 7 bases removed from V and 3 bases from J, the gap between germline ends came to 15 bases. Germline CDR1 and CDR2: LNHDA and SQIVND (reference sequence). The CDR3 runs to 14 residues. The CDR3 loop reads CASIPRGYDTEAFF. The CDR3 nucleotides read TGTGCCAGTATTCCCAGGGGATATGACACTGAAGCTTTCTTT.

V usage is TRBV10-1 and J usage is TRBJ1-1, with D possibly TRBD1 on 5 matching bases. CDR1 and CDR2 from the germline V gene are WNHNN and SYGVQD (reference sequence). Between the trimmed V and J ends, which lost 2 bases and 5 bases, there was a span of 9 bases. The CDR3 is 13 amino acids. As DNA, the CDR3 is TGCGCCAGCAGTGAGGACAGAAGGACTGAAGCTTTCTTT. This translates into CASSEDRRTEAFF.

In DNA form, the CDR3 reads TGTGCCAGCAGCCGACCGGGACAGGGAATCAATGGCTACACCTTC. It encodes CASSRPGQGINGYTF. This chain joins TRBV28 and TRBJ1-2; 9 bases fit TRBD1. The germline gives CDR1 MDHEN, CDR2 SYDVKM. Trimming at V came to 6 bases and at J to 6 bases, leaving 11 bases not matched to a gene. CDR3 size: 15 residues.

The V gene is TRBV27, the J gene TRBJ1-2, with D possibly matching TRBD1 (5 bases). The germline V and J ends were trimmed by 3 bases and 7 bases, with 18 bases remaining between them. The germline V gene has CDR1 MNHEY and CDR2 SMNVEV (reference sequence). The CDR3 loop spans 15 amino acids. In DNA form, the CDR3 reads TGTGCCAGCAGTTTCGGCAGGGCCATAAGGAGTGGCTACACCTTC. As protein: CASSFGRAIRSGYTF.

This clone was counted once. The rearrangement uses TRBV10-3 and TRBJ2-1; 7 nucleotides agree with TRBD2. V shed 8 bases, J shed 5 bases, and the junction held 15 bases outside the gene matches. Germline V lookup: CDR1 ENHRY, CDR2 SYGVKD. The CDR3 sequence is 16 residues long. CDR3 amino acids: CAIDSGEGRGNNEQFF. The DNA of the CDR3 is TGTGCCATCGATTCGGGGGAGGGCCGTGGGAACAATGAGCAGTTCTTC.

J is TRBJ1-6 and V is TRBV11-2; TRBD1 matches 9 bases. The germline gives CDR1 SGHAT, CDR2 FQNNGV. V shed 1 base and J 16 bases; nucleotides not matched to a gene: 11. This CDR3 spans 15 amino acids. The DNA of the CDR3 is TGTGCCAGCAGCTTAGTTGAGACAGGGGGGCCTTTGCTCCACTTT. Its protein is CASSLVETGGPLLHF. The variable domain in full, completed from reference TRBV11-2 and TRBJ1-6, reads EAGVAQSPRYKIIEKRQSVAFWCNPISGHATLYWYQQILGQGPKLLIQFQNNGVVDDSQLPKDRFSAERLKGVDSTLKIQPAKLEDSAVYLCASSLVETGGPLLHFGNGTRLTVT.

In this sample, this clone turned up once. V usage is TRBV30 and J usage is TRBJ2-7; 9 bases fit TRBD2. This CDR3 has 12 amino acids. Germline CDR1 GTSNPN, CDR2 SVGIG (reference sequence). V lost 5 bases and J lost 5; bases outside the gene matches: 4. CDR3 loop: CAWAGGPDEQYF. CDR3 DNA: TGTGCCTGGGCGGGGGGGCCAGACGAGCAGTACTTC.

V usage is TRBV7-2 and J usage is TRBJ1-2, with TRBD1 identical over 11 bases. CDR3 size: 15 residues. The junction had 6 bases not matched to a gene; V was cut back by 5 bases and J by 4 bases. From germline, CDR1 is SGHTA and CDR2 FQGNSA. As DNA, the CDR3 is TGTGCCAGCAGCCTCGGACAGGGGGCCCCCTATGGCTACACCTTC. It specifies CASSLGQGAPYGYTF. Based on the CDR3 plus reference TRBV7-2 and TRBJ1-2, the full variable domain is GAGVSQSPSNKVTEKGKDVELRCDPISGHTALYWYRQSLGQGLEFLIYFQGNSAPDKSGLPSDRFSAERTGGSVSTLTIQRTQQEDSAVYLCASSLGQGAPYGYTFGSGTRLTVV.

The chain has TRBV29-1 and TRBJ2-1; 9 positions match TRBD2. CDR3 length: 14 amino acids. Germline V gives CDR1 SQVTM, CDR2 ANQGSEA. The junction had 8 bases not matched to a gene; V was cut back by 7 bases and J by 4 bases. CDR3 sequence (DNA): TGCAGCGGAGCGGGGGGCGAACCGTACAATGAGCAGTTCTTC. Amino acids: CSGAGGEPYNEQFF.

The J gene is TRBJ2-1, the V gene TRBV7-3; D is unclear. Trimming shortened V by 5 bases and J by 4 bases, and 9 bases separated the two germline ends. This CDR3 comprises 13 residues. Germline CDR1 reads SGHTA; CDR2 reads FQGTGA. DNA for the CDR3: TGTGCCAGCAGCCCCCCTCCATACAATGAGCAGTTCTTC. Protein product: CASSPPPYNEQFF.

The chain employs TRBV4-1 and TRBJ2-3; D is unresolved. The CDR3 consists of 14 residues. V lost 2 bases to trimming and J lost 6 bases, with 12 bases between them. Germline lookup yields CDR1 MGHRA and CDR2 YSYEKL. For the CDR3, the DNA is TGCGCCAGCAGCCAATATTCAATGGTGGATACGCAGTATTTT. Its protein product is CASSQYSMVDTQYF.

J is TRBJ1-4 and V is TRBV5-1; D not certain. Trimming removed 0 bases at V and 3 bases at J, with 15 bases between. Germline-derived CDR1 and CDR2 are SGHRS and YFSETQ. The CDR3 spans 17 residues. The CDR3 sequence: CASSLAAVAVANEKLFF. The CDR3 coding sequence is TGCGCCAGCAGCTTGGCCGCGGTAGCGGTAGCTAATGAAAAACTGTTTTTT.